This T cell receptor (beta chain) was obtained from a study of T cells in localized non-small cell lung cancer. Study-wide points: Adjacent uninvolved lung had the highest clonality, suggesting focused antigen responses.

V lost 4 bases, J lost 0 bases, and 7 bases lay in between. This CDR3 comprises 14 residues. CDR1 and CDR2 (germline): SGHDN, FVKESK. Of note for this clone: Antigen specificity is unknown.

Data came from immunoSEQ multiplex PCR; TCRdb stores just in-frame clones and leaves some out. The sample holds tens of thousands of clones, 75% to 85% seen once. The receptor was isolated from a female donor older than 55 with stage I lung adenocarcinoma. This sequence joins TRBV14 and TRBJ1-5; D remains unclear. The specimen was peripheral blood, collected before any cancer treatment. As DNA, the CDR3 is TGTGCCAGCAGCCCCGCGACTAGCAATCAGCCCCAGCATTTT. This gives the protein CASSPATSNQPQHF.